The entry below describes one T cell receptor beta chain. The CDR3 spans 12 residues. Germline values: CDR1 SEHNR, CDR2 FQNEAQ (reference sequence). V lost 0 bases to trimming and J lost 7 bases, with 6 bases between them. TCRdb's table, derived via immunoSEQ multiplex PCR, lists solely in-frame clones and lacks some. The table includes 50,000 to 60,000 clones, about 96% detected once. The data originate from a study of T cells after somatic rescue of genetic block. This chain uses TRBV7-9 with TRBJ1-2; tentatively, D is TRBD1 (6 bases). The sequenced sample consisted of peripheral blood mononuclear cells (PBMCs). This TCR came from a child under two years old. CDR3 sequence (DNA): TGTGCCAGCAGCTTAGCGACAGGTGGCTACACCTTC. Translation gives CASSLATGGYTF.